This entry describes one TCR beta chain. It lacks a known antigen. No clone much larger than this one lies a single base away; base qualities are absent. The data were obtained in a study of T cells in localized non-small cell lung cancer (dated by TCRdb to the early 2020s). Regarding the complete study: Comparing tumors with uninvolved tumor-adjacent lungs, the study looked at the T cell repertoires of approximately 250 patients with early-stage NSCLC. All 240 or so NSCLC patients in the cohort were treatment-naive and had localized lung tumors that were resected. Of the NSCLC patients, 129 were male and about a hundred were female, and the mean age was about 69 years.

At diagnosis, tumor, uninvolved tumor-adjacent lung and peripheral blood were collected and then preserved as a mix of FFPE and fresh-frozen material. For TCR repertoire profiling, the blood samples were analyzed as peripheral blood mononuclear cells. According to the germline V gene (reference sequence), CDR1 reads GTSNPN and CDR2 reads SVGIG. The CDR3 spans 16 residues, from the cysteine through the phenylalanine. The retained sequence is limited to the CDR3, 48 bases, with the frame set at the first base. Trimming removed 1 base from V and 4 bases from J, leaving 20 bases between the germline ends. Study-level results and caveats: Higher blood T cell density associated with longer overall survival, while higher adjacent-lung clonality associated with shorter survival. Multi-region tumor sequencing was not performed, so intratumor heterogeneity could not be excluded. A median of 57 of the top 100 tumor clones turned up in the paired uninvolved adjacent lung, and about 28 of those clones also ranked among the top 100 of that same adjacent lung. Uninvolved tumor-adjacent lung showed the highest T cell clonality, higher than tumor, which suggests more focused antigenic responses in the uninvolved tumor-adjacent lung. Because the study design was exploratory, TCR variables were selected using unadjusted p-values without false-discovery rate correction.

TCR beta CDR3 regions were sequenced from DNA using the immunoSEQ Assay. As for the original processing: T cell density was computed as TCR beta template counts normalized to usable DNA estimated by amplifying housekeeping genes. Richness was estimated with the preseqR package, extrapolating to 400,000 templates for PBMC samples and 120,000 templates for tissue samples. Clonality was defined as one minus Pielou's evenness. Tissue-enriched TCRs were identified through differential abundance testing performed on productive amino-acid clonotypes, with a minimum total count of 5 and an alpha of 0.1. The Jaccard Index and the Morisita Overlap Index were used to quantify repertoire overlap between compartments. GLIPH clustered TCR beta CDR3s with public tetramer-defined viral CDR3s; viral motifs required at least three viral sequences plus V-gene enrichment. What TCRdb holds here is the immuneACCESS table cut down to in-frame rearrangements. Part of the clones is not present; checked against another copy, under half of the missing clones reflect an unresolved V gene, and the others are unexplained. V and J calls and clone size come straight from that table; D and trimming were deduced from the DNA. Present in this sample are 12,000 to 15,000 clones, approximately 83% of which were seen just once. In total, the top ten clones hold over 4% of the sample.

This sequence was found in a female donor at least 60 years old with stage I squamous cell lung carcinoma. Rearrangement joined TRBV30 to TRBJ2-7; TRBD2 is a weak D gene call, 6 bases matching. Sequencing was performed on peripheral blood, taken before any cancer treatment. The CDR3 region: CAWSARGWADLYEQYF. The nucleotides are TGTGCCTGGAGTGCACGGGGGTGGGCAGACCTATACGAGCAGTACTTC. The entire variable domain, with the stretches around the CDR3 drawn from the reference TRBV30 and TRBJ2-7 proteins, is SQTIHQWPATLVQPVGSPLSLECTVEGTSNPNLYWYRQAAGRGLQLLFYSVGIGQISSEVPQNLSASRPQDRQFILSSKKLLLSDSGFYLCAWSARGWADLYEQYFGPGTRLTVT.